Listed below are T cell receptor beta chains from one sample, sequenced in a study of shared clonotypes between healthy human individuals. TCRdb's copy holds only in-frame clones and misses some; the assay was immunoSEQ multiplex PCR. Of over a million clones listed, roughly 96% are singletons. The sequencing input was naive CD4+ T cells sorted from blood. The source is a man aged 25 to 40 in good health. Both conserved end residues are part of each CDR3. A D gene is named only where the DNA matches it firmly. Expanded clones get a size class; other rows say once, few or many, or leave the size out.

TRBV5-4	TRBD2	TRBJ2-3	-	TGTGCCAGCACCCCCCGCATCGCGGGGGGGGATACGCAGTATTTT	CASTPRIAGGDTQYF
TRBV28	TRBD1	TRBJ2-3	-	TGTGCCACCAGGCGTACAGGGGGCACAGATACGCAGTATTTT	CATRRTGGTDTQYF
TRBV7-9	-	TRBJ1-5	-	TGTGCCAGCAGCTTTCTCAGTAGCAATCAGCCCCAGCATTTT	CASSFLSSNQPQHF
TRBV10-3	TRBD2	TRBJ2-7	-	TGTGCCATCAGTGGGAGCTCTGTTAGCGGGGGATACGAGCAGTACTTC	CAISGSSVSGGYEQYF
TRBV10-3	TRBD2	TRBJ2-7	-	TGTGCCATCAGTAGCGGGAGAAAAGGCGAGCAGTACTTC	CAISSGRKGEQYF
TRBV5-1	-	TRBJ1-1	-	TGCGCCAGCAGCTTGAAGGGAAGGCTCTCTGAAGCTTTCTTT	CASSLKGRLSEAFF
TRBV7-7	-	TRBJ2-5	-	TGTGCTAGCAGCTTTTCGGCCTACAAAGAGACCCAGTACTTC	CASSFSAYKETQYF
TRBV28	TRBD2	TRBJ2-7	once	TGTGCCAGCAATCCTTCGGAGCGGGATAGGTACGAGCAGTACTTC	CASNPSERDRYEQYF
TRBV10-3	TRBD1	TRBJ2-7	-	TGTGCCATCAACGACCGGGACAGGGTTTACGAGCAGTACTTC	CAINDRDRVYEQYF
TRBV7-9	-	TRBJ2-3	-	TGTGCCAGCAGCCGAGGGCAGGGGCCAGATACGCAGTATTTT	CASSRGQGPDTQYF
TRBV7-9	TRBD2	TRBJ2-5	-	TGTGCCAGCAGCTTAGGAGGACTAGCGGGTGGTCGGGAGACCCAGTACTTC	CASSLGGLAGGRETQYF
TRBV7-8	TRBD1	TRBJ2-1	-	TGTGCCAGCAGCTTTCTCGACAGGGTCAATGAGCAGTTCTTC	CASSFLDRVNEQFF
TRBV19	-	TRBJ1-2	-	TGTGCCAGTAGTATTTCGGGACACCGTAACTATGGCTACACCTTC	CASSISGHRNYGYTF
TRBV5-1	-	TRBJ2-7	-	TGCGCCAGCAGCTTGATGGGACAATCCTACGAGCAGTACTTC	CASSLMGQSYEQYF
TRBV7-2	-	TRBJ2-7	-	TGTGCCAGCAGCCCGGACCCGTGGGGGTACGAGCAGTACTTC	CASSPDPWGYEQYF
TRBV7-9	TRBD1	TRBJ2-5	-	TGTGCCAGCTTTCCGGGACAGGGGATAGGAGAGACCCAGTACTTC	CASFPGQGIGETQYF
TRBV10-1	-	TRBJ1-2	once	TGCGCCAGCAGTGACCAGCCGGGACGTCTGGATGGCTACACCTTC	CASSDQPGRLDGYTF
TRBV10-1	TRBD2	TRBJ2-5	-	TGCGCCAGCTCTCGGGGGGAGGGCCTTGAGACCCAGTACTTC	CASSRGEGLETQYF
TRBV9	TRBD2	TRBJ2-1	-	TGTGCCAGCAGCGTAGCCCGGACTAGCGGGAGCCCAAGAGCCTACAATGAGCAGTTCTTC	CASSVARTSGSPRAYNEQFF
TRBV21-1	-	TRBJ2-7	-	TGTGCCAGCAGCCCCCGGGCCACCTACGAGCAGTACTTC	CASSPRATYEQYF
TRBV10-1	-	TRBJ1-5	-	TGCGCCAGCAGTCAGGGAATGGGCAATCAGCCCCAGCATTTT	CASSQGMGNQPQHF
TRBV25-1	TRBD1	TRBJ2-2	-	TGTGCCAGCAGAGAAGCCGGGACAGCGAACACCGGGGAGCTGTTTTTT	CASREAGTANTGELFF
TRBV9	-	TRBJ2-5	-	TGTGCCAGCAGCGTAGAATTTTGGGGGGAGACCCAGTACTTC	CASSVEFWGETQYF
TRBV5-4	TRBD2	TRBJ2-3	-	TGTGCCAGCAGCCACCCGGGAGGCGGTACAGATACGCAGTATTTT	CASSHPGGGTDTQYF
TRBV5-1	TRBD1	TRBJ2-3	-	TGCGCCAGCAGCTTGGCTGCAGGGGGCAGGACAGATACGCAGTATTTT	CASSLAAGGRTDTQYF
TRBV6-5	-	TRBJ1-3	-	TGTGCCAGCGCCTCCTCTGGAAACACCATATATTTT	CASASSGNTIYF
TRBV28	TRBD1	TRBJ1-1	-	TGTGCCAGCAGGTTCCTCACAGGGGGCCACACTGAAGCTTTCTTT	CASRFLTGGHTEAFF
TRBV11-2	-	TRBJ2-2	-	TGTGCCAGCAGCTTGAGGACCGGGGAGCTGTTTTTT	CASSLRTGELFF
TRBV6-5	-	TRBJ1-3	-	TGTGCCAGCATTGGAAACACCATATATTTT	CASIGNTIYF
TRBV18	TRBD2	TRBJ2-2	-	TGTGCCAGCTCACCACCGCGGGGGAGTTTGGGCACCGGGGAGCTGTTTTTT	CASSPPRGSLGTGELFF
TRBV11-2	-	TRBJ2-5	-	TGTGCCAGCCCCCAAGAGGCGGAAGAGACCCAGTACTTC	CASPQEAEETQYF
TRBV7-3	TRBD2	TRBJ2-2	-	TGTGCCAGCACCGTACTAGCGGGAGACTTAACCGGGGAGCTGTTTTTT	CASTVLAGDLTGELFF
TRBV6-9	TRBD2	TRBJ2-2	-	TGTGCCAGCAGTTATCCTGGACTAGAATTTAACACCGGGGAGCTGTTTTTT	CASSYPGLEFNTGELFF
TRBV27	-	TRBJ1-5	-	TGTGCCAGCAGTTTGCGGTTCGGGCAGTCTGAAGGGCCTTATAGCAATCAGCCCCAGCATTTT	CASSLRFGQSEGPYSNQPQHF
TRBV18	-	TRBJ2-7	-	TGTGCCAGCTCACCACCAGCCGGGATCTACGAGCAGTACTTC	CASSPPAGIYEQYF